This entry lists 17 T cell receptor beta chains sequenced from one sample in a study of cytomegalovirus exposure and HLA in healthy donors. The PCR had 60 Vbeta and 13 Jbeta primers. Sequenced by immunoSEQ multiplex PCR; TCRdb stores in-frame clones only, minus some. Of about 150,000 clones listed, 65% to 80% are singletons. The sample comprised PBMCs. The receptors were sampled from a woman aged 40 to 50 in good health and CMV-seronegative.

J is TRBJ1-2 and V is TRBV6-6; D remains unclear. In germline, CDR1 is MNHNY, CDR2 SVGAGI (reference sequence). The CDR3 loop spans 12 amino acids. V shed 7 bases and J shed 5 bases, with 11 bases lying between them. The CDR3 DNA reads as TGTGCCAGCACCCCCGAGGCATATGGCTACACCTTC. It yields the protein CASTPEAYGYTF.

This rearrangement joins TRBV10-3 to TRBJ2-3; the match to TRBD2 covers 10 bases. The CDR3 consists of 16 residues. Germline CDR1 reads ENHRY; CDR2 reads SYGVKD. Trimming took 9 bases from V and 4 from J; bases not matched to a gene: 13. The CDR3 loop is CAINSRSGRAPDTQYF. The CDR3 nucleotides are TGTGCCATAAACTCCAGGAGCGGGAGGGCCCCAGATACGCAGTATTTT.

On this clone itself: Sequence at one end of the junction differs from germline and may be a read error. The rearrangement joins TRBV7-7 to TRBJ2-1, with 12 bases aligning to TRBD2. The CDR3 contains 14 residues. Looked up from germline, CDR1 is SSHAT and CDR2 is FNYEAQ (reference sequence). The CDR3 is CASTPSGRGNEQFF. CDR3 nucleotides: TGTGCTAGCACCCCTAGCGGGAGGGGGAATGAGCAGTTCTTC.

The rearrangement uses TRBV28 and TRBJ2-1; 10 bases align to TRBD2. This CDR3 is 17 amino acids long. Germline V CDR1 and CDR2: MDHEN, SYDVKM. V lost 2 bases and J lost 3; bases outside the gene matches: 7. CDR3 sequence reads: CASSLATGTSVYNEQFF. For the CDR3, the DNA is TGTGCCAGCAGTTTAGCGACCGGGACTAGCGTCTACAATGAGCAGTTCTTC.

The chain carries TRBV4-1 and TRBJ1-5; D gene unclear. The CDR3 sequence is 14 residues long. CDR1 MGHRA and CDR2 YSYEKL come from the germline V gene. V lost 1 base, J lost 6 bases, and 10 bases lay in between. CDR3 protein: CASSQAGWSQPQHF. CDR3 DNA: TGCGCCAGCAGCCAAGCGGGATGGAGTCAGCCCCAGCATTTT.

The table lists this clone with a few counts. The chain recombines TRBV5-6 with TRBJ2-3, with a weak D call TRBD2 (6 bases). Germline V gene data show CDR1 as SGHDT and CDR2 as YYEEEE. This CDR3 comprises 15 residues. V was cut by 1 base and J by 1 base, with 10 bases left in between. As DNA, the CDR3 is TGTGCCAGCAGCTTGACTAGCCGCCGCACAGATACGCAGTATTTT. Translation: CASSLTSRRTDTQYF.

This chain links TRBV15 with TRBJ1-5, with D perhaps matching TRBD1 (6 bases). CDR1 and CDR2 from the germline V gene are LNHNV and YYDKDF (reference sequence). The CDR3 runs 14 residues. Trimming removed 1 base at V and 5 bases at J, with 9 bases between. DNA of the CDR3: TGTGCCACCAGCAGAGGTGGGGGCCATCAGCCCCAGCATTTT. Its translation: CATSRGGGHQPQHF. The full variable domain, rest sourced from reference TRBV15 and TRBJ1-5, is DAMVIQNPRYQVTQFGKPVTLSCSQTLNHNVMYWYQQKSSQAPKLLFHYYDKDFNNEADTPDNFQSRRPNTSFCFLDIRSPGLGDTAMYLCATSRGGGHQPQHFGDGTRLSIL.

The CDR3 protein is CASSLGGTSGEQFF. In DNA, the CDR3 is TGCGCCAGCAGCCTGGGAGGGACTAGCGGGGAGCAGTTCTTC. The chain carries TRBV5-1 and TRBJ2-1; 12 bases agree with TRBD2. The J segment lost 10 bases and the V segment lost 4 bases, leaving 6 bases of the junction unmatched. Germline V gene sequence: CDR1 SGHRS, CDR2 YFSETQ. The length of the CDR3 is 14 residues.

CDR3 region: CASTYTGQGAREQYF. CDR3 DNA: TGTGCCAGCACGTACACGGGACAGGGGGCGAGGGAGCAGTACTTC. The chain recombines TRBV13 with TRBJ2-7, with 12 bases that match TRBD1. The ends lost 7 bases at V and 7 bases at J; junction bases unmatched: 11. The CDR3 is 15 residues long. The germline gives CDR1 PRHDT, CDR2 FYEKMQ (reference sequence).

This chain connects TRBV4-1 to TRBJ1-5, with TRBD1 identical over 9 bases. This CDR3 contains 17 residues. With V trimmed by 3 bases and J by 7 bases, 13 bases remained unmatched. The germline V gene encodes CDR1 MGHRA and CDR2 YSYEKL. The DNA of the CDR3 is TGCGCCAGCAGCCACCCCCCGGGGACAGGGCGGGCACAGCCCCAGCATTTT. Residues: CASSHPPGTGRAQPQHF.

This sequence joins TRBV5-4 and TRBJ2-5; the D gene is possibly TRBD2 (5 bases). Per germline, CDR1 SGHNT and CDR2 YYREEE (reference sequence). The CDR3 is made up of 15 amino acids. Trimming removed 4 bases from V and 0 bases from J, with 13 bases in between. CDR3 coding DNA: TGTGCCAGCAGCCCACCTCGAGGGAACCAAGAGACCCAGTACTTC. It specifies CASSPPRGNQETQYF.

The V call is TRBV27, the J call TRBJ2-7; 8 nucleotides match TRBD1. The germline CDR1 and CDR2 sequences are MNHEY and SMNVEV (reference sequence). Germline trimming cut 9 bases from V and 1 base from J; bases unmatched to any gene: 8. The CDR3 loop spans 14 amino acids. In DNA form, the CDR3 reads TGTGCCAGTCGAAGGACAGGGCAATCCTACGAGCAGTACTTC. Its translation is CASRRTGQSYEQYF.

The chain combines TRBV27 with TRBJ1-1; D gene ambiguous. Trimming removed 3 bases at V and 2 bases at J, with 7 bases between. Germline values: CDR1 MNHEY, CDR2 SMNVEV (reference sequence). The CDR3 consists of 13 residues. The CDR3 here is CASSFVLNTEAFF. CDR3 coding DNA: TGTGCCAGCAGTTTTGTCTTAAACACTGAAGCTTTCTTT.

The chain is built from TRBV5-6 and TRBJ1-5; a weak D match, TRBD1 (6 bases). From germline, CDR1 is SGHDT and CDR2 YYEEEE. Trimming pared 4 bases from V and 6 bases from J, leaving 11 bases between. CDR3 size: 13 residues. Written as DNA, the CDR3 is TGTGCCAGCAGCGTACAGGGCTCTCAGCCCCAGCATTTT. Translation: CASSVQGSQPQHF.

The CDR3 loop reads CASSLAGQAEAFF. CDR3 nucleotides: TGTGCCAGCAGCTTGGCAGGGCAAGCTGAAGCTTTCTTT. The V call is TRBV5-4, the J call TRBJ1-1; D possibly corresponds to TRBD1 (5 bases). The CDR3 has 13 residues. The V gene's germline CDR1 is SGHNT and CDR2 YYREEE (reference sequence). The germline V and J ends were trimmed by 0 bases and 6 bases, with 9 bases remaining between them.

V and J are TRBV7-6 and TRBJ2-1; TRBD2 agrees at 9 bases. This CDR3 contains 15 residues. The germline gives CDR1 SGHVS, CDR2 FNYEAQ. J was trimmed by 5 bases and V by 5 bases; bases with no gene match: 7. CDR3 nucleotide sequence: TGTGCCAGCAGCCTTCTAGCGGGACTGGACAATGAGCAGTTCTTC. This translates into CASSLLAGLDNEQFF. The full variable domain, in which reference TRBV7-6 and TRBJ2-1 provide the parts outside the CDR3, is GAGVSQSPRYKVTKRGQDVALRCDPISGHVSLYWYRQALGQGPEFLTYFNYEAQQDKSGLPNDRFSAERPEGSISTLTIQRTEQRDSAMYRCASSLLAGLDNEQFFGPGTRLTVL.

This clone was detected a few times. The chain uses TRBV28 and TRBJ1-1; the D gene is possibly TRBD1 (6 bases). The CDR3 is 16 amino acids. Trimming stripped 3 bases from V and 0 bases from J, with 14 bases between. Germline assignment: CDR1 MDHEN and CDR2 SYDVKM. CDR3 protein: CASSFRLGAMNTEAFF. The CDR3 nucleotides read TGTGCCAGCAGTTTTCGGTTGGGGGCGATGAACACTGAAGCTTTCTTT.